This TCR beta chain was observed in a study of blood T cell repertoires in COVID-19. The wider study: Specimens from acute and convalescent COVID-19 originated in the United States, Italy and Spain. In each case, the material was cDNA or gDNA derived from T cells, B-cell-depleted T cells, or PBMCs.

The CDR3 totals 14 residues. The V and J ends lost 7 bases and 9 bases respectively, with 16 bases between them. Germline V gene sequence: CDR1 MNHEY, CDR2 SVGAGI. Enrolled through a virtual design, the participants were between about 18 and 89 years of age and came from roughly 22 US areas. Per the study methods: Amplification of reference gene primers provided the estimated nucleated cell counts. Produced via immunoSEQ multiplex PCR; TCRdb's table is partial and in-frame only. V and J calls and clone size are those listed in that table; D and trimming were worked out from the DNA. The data show tens of thousands of clones, about four fifths seen once.

Sequenced material: PBMCs or T cells enriched from blood (not recorded which). This chain links TRBV6-5 with TRBJ1-6, with D possibly TRBD1 on 6 matching bases. This clonotype originated in a middle-aged woman with acute COVID-19. The CDR3: CASTQQGFGSPLHF. In nucleotides, the CDR3 is TGTGCCAGCACCCAACAGGGATTCGGTTCACCCCTCCACTTT.